This passage covers 21 T cell receptor beta chains from one sample sequenced in a study of T cell responses to AZD1222 COVID-19 vaccine. Produced via immunoSEQ multiplex PCR; TCRdb's table is partial and in-frame only. The sample consists of approximately 110,000 clones, approximately 89% of them appearing once. The sample was peripheral blood, taken on day 0 of AZD1222 vaccination. The source of these receptors is an adult in good health.

The V gene is TRBV9, the J gene TRBJ2-7; TRBD2 matches 12 bases. The CDR3 loop spans 17 amino acids. CDR1 and CDR2 from the germline V gene are SGDLS and YYNGEE. V shed 0 bases, J shed 1 base, and the junction held 5 bases outside the gene matches. The CDR3 spells CASSVARLAGGSYEQYF. CDR3 nucleotide sequence: TGTGCCAGCAGCGTAGCTCGGCTAGCGGGGGGGTCCTACGAGCAGTACTTC.

The rearrangement uses TRBV24-1 and TRBJ1-2, with TRBD1 matching 9 bases. CDR3 size: 15 residues. With V trimmed by 5 bases and J by 3 bases, 6 bases remained unmatched. Germline loops: CDR1 KGHDR, CDR2 SFDVKD. CDR3 region: CATSGGTGRDYGYTF. CDR3 DNA sequence: TGTGCCACCAGTGGCGGGACAGGGAGAGACTATGGCTACACCTTC.

The J gene is TRBJ2-1, the V gene TRBV7-9; 7 bases align to TRBD1. The CDR3 is 12 residues long. V dropped 5 bases and J dropped 7; count of bases not matched to a gene: 2. The V gene's germline CDR1 is SEHNR and CDR2 FQNEAQ (reference sequence). CDR3: CASSDRENEQFF. Written as DNA, the CDR3 is TGTGCCAGCAGCGACAGGGAAAATGAGCAGTTCTTC.

This clone has at least ten counts. The chain uses TRBV7-9 and TRBJ2-7; D remains ambiguous. CDR1 and CDR2 (germline): SEHNR, FQNEAQ (reference sequence). The V and J ends lost 4 bases and 3 bases respectively, with 13 bases between them. CDR3 length equals 14 residues. CDR3 nucleotides: TGTGCCAGCAGCTCAATGGTTTCTTTCTACGAGCAGTACTTC. As protein: CASSSMVSFYEQYF.

This chain joins TRBV28 and TRBJ2-5; D not resolved. Deletions cut 5 bases from V and 5 bases from J, with 6 bases between. CDR1 MDHEN and CDR2 SYDVKM come from the germline V gene. The CDR3 has 11 amino acids. CDR3 amino acids: CASSIGETQYF. The DNA for the CDR3 is TGTGCCAGCAGTATCGGGGAGACCCAGTACTTC.

This clone was seen a single time. CDR3 in amino acids: CASSLPNRAGEQYF. Written as DNA, the CDR3 is TGTGCCAGCAGTTTACCCAACAGGGCCGGCGAGCAGTACTTC. This chain joins TRBV28 and TRBJ2-7; the D gene is possibly TRBD1 (6 bases). The germline V gene encodes CDR1 MDHEN and CDR2 SYDVKM. The CDR3 is 14 amino acids. V gave up 2 bases and J gave up 6 bases, with 14 bases separating them.

The rearrangement uses TRBV7-8 and TRBJ1-5; TRBD1 matches 10 bases. The CDR3 is 15 residues long. Germline CDR1 SGHVS, CDR2 FQNEAQ. V was clipped by 4 bases and J by 6 bases; unmatched bases: 6. CDR3 in amino acids: CASSSSGDRGQPQHF. As DNA, the CDR3 is TGTGCCAGCAGCTCCAGTGGGGACAGGGGTCAGCCCCAGCATTTT.

This clone has a single count. This sequence joins TRBV28 and TRBJ2-4, with 9 bases lining up with TRBD1. Germline loops: CDR1 MDHEN, CDR2 SYDVKM. The CDR3 totals 19 residues. J lost 4 bases, V lost 5 bases, and 18 bases had no gene match. The CDR3 protein is CASSLTGTGLKEPKNIQYF. As DNA, the CDR3 is TGTGCCAGCAGTCTCACCGGGACAGGGTTGAAGGAACCTAAAAACATTCAGTACTTC.

This rearrangement joins TRBV10-3 to TRBJ1-1, with no clear D. The ends were cut back, 4 bases at V and 3 bases at J, with 12 bases in the middle. The V gene's germline CDR1 is ENHRY and CDR2 SYGVKD. This CDR3 is built from 14 residues. CDR3 loop: CAISGGAWDTEAFF. As DNA, the CDR3 is TGTGCCATCAGTGGGGGAGCGTGGGACACTGAAGCTTTCTTT.

V is TRBV11-2 and J is TRBJ1-6; no firm D call. The germline gives CDR1 SGHAT, CDR2 FQNNGV. V lost 1 base and J lost 7, with 14 bases in between. This CDR3 comprises 16 residues. CDR3 nucleotide sequence: TGTGCCAGCAGCTTAGGGGCTTTAATGCCCAATTCACCCCTCCACTTT. This translates into CASSLGALMPNSPLHF.

The gene calls are TRBV10-3 and TRBJ2-1; TRBD2 aligns across 9 bases. CDR1 and CDR2 (germline): ENHRY, SYGVKD. The CDR3 loop spans 16 amino acids. The V gene end was trimmed by 2 bases and the J gene end by 7 bases; junction bases not matched to a gene: 9. The CDR3 DNA follows: TGTGCCATCAGTGAGCCGCAGCGGGGGGACGCAAATGAGCAGTTCTTC. Translated, it gives CAISEPQRGDANEQFF.

The V call is TRBV2, the J call TRBJ1-1, with D uncertain. The ends were cut back, 7 bases at V and 1 base at J, with 4 bases in the middle. This CDR3 spans 11 amino acids. Germline lookup yields CDR1 SNHLY and CDR2 FYNNEI. The CDR3 here is CASNPNTEAFF. The CDR3 DNA reads TGTGCCAGCAATCCGAACACTGAAGCTTTCTTT.

This clone occurred a few times. The CDR3 DNA reads TGCGCCAGCAGCCAAGACCCCCAAGTTCTAGCCACGGAAGACAATGAGCAGTTCTTC. Protein: CASSQDPQVLATEDNEQFF. This chain uses TRBV4-3 with TRBJ2-1, with TRBD2 as a possible D gene (5 bases). With 0 bases removed from V and 5 bases from J, the gap between germline ends came to 23 bases. The CDR3 loop spans 19 amino acids. Germline V CDR1 and CDR2: LGHNA, YSLEER.

V gene TRBV7-2 combines with J gene TRBJ1-2, with D unresolved. Germline CDR1 is SGHTA and CDR2 is FQGNSA. The CDR3 is 11 residues long. The V gene lost 1 base and the J gene lost 8 bases, with 5 bases spanning the gap. CDR3 in DNA: TGTGCCAGCAGCTTAGGGCTCGGCTACACCTTC. It codes for CASSLGLGYTF.

This clone has only a few counts. The chain recombines TRBV6-1 with TRBJ1-3; D not certain. V was cut by 2 bases and J by 2 bases, with 1 base left in between. The CDR3 totals 12 residues. The germline gives CDR1 MNHNS, CDR2 SASEGT. CDR3 bases: TGTGCCAGCAGTGAAACTGGAAACACCATATATTTT. This codes for CASSETGNTIYF.

This clone was observed a single time. V is TRBV4-3 and J is TRBJ2-1; the D gene is possibly TRBD2 (5 bases). V was shortened by 0 bases and J by 6 bases, with 24 bases between the two germline ends. The CDR3 contains 19 residues. CDR1 LGHNA and CDR2 YSLEER come from the germline V gene. CDR3 DNA sequence: TGCGCCAGCAGCCAAGACGGCCTCGGACTTGCACCACTATCCAATGAGCAGTTCTTC. Its protein is CASSQDGLGLAPLSNEQFF.

The V gene is TRBV7-2, the J gene TRBJ1-3; unclear D gene. The CDR3 is 16 residues long. Between the trimmed V and J ends, which lost 0 bases and 10 bases, there was a span of 19 bases. The V gene's germline CDR1 is SGHTA and CDR2 FQGNSA. The CDR3 loop is CASSLAPVDGGGTIYF. The CDR3 DNA reads TGTGCCAGCAGCTTAGCCCCCGTGGACGGTGGAGGGACCATATATTTT.

The CDR3 sequence is CASSLRQGVTQYF. The CDR3 DNA follows: TGTGCCAGCAGCCTAAGACAGGGGGTGACCCAGTACTTC. The chain recombines TRBV28 with TRBJ2-5; 9 bases fit TRBD1. Unmatched junction bases numbered 6, after V lost 6 bases and J lost 7 bases. Per the germline V gene, CDR1 is MDHEN and CDR2 is SYDVKM. The CDR3 runs to 13 residues. Together with reference TRBV28 and TRBJ2-5, the CDR3 gives the full variable domain: DVKVTQSSRYLVKRTGEKVFLECVQDMDHENMFWYRQDPGLGLRLIYFSYDVKMKEKGDIPEGYSVSREKKERFSLILESASTNQTSMYLCASSLRQGVTQYFGPGTRLLVL.

V is TRBV5-1 and J is TRBJ1-5; D is ambiguous. V lost 2 bases to trimming and J lost 2 bases, with 11 bases between them. The length of the CDR3 is 15 residues. The germline gives CDR1 SGHRS, CDR2 YFSETQ. CDR3 amino acids: CASSLDDPRNQPQHF. In DNA, the CDR3 is TGCGCCAGCAGCTTAGACGACCCCCGCAATCAGCCCCAGCATTTT.

The V gene is TRBV25-1, the J gene TRBJ2-2; D call uncertain. This CDR3 region has 12 residues. Trimming took off 6 bases at V and 2 bases at J, with 4 bases between the two ends. CDR1 and CDR2 (germline): MGHDK, SYGVNS. In nucleotides, the CDR3 is TGTGCCAGCAGAGCAAACACCGGGGAGCTGTTTTTT. Its protein product is CASRANTGELFF.

The V and J genes are TRBV4-2 and TRBJ2-5; 10 bases line up with TRBD1. V gave up 1 base and J gave up 3 bases; unmatched junction bases: 2. The length of the CDR3 is 15 residues. Germline-derived CDR1 and CDR2 are LGHNA and YNFKEQ. As DNA, the CDR3 is TGTGCCAGCAGCCAAGCCGGGACAGGGGAAGAGACCCAGTACTTC. It yields the protein CASSQAGTGEETQYF.